Sequencing of this T cell receptor beta chain was carried out in a study of cytotoxic CD8 clonotypes in ibrutinib-treated CLL (dated by TCRdb to the early 2020s). In terms of the full investigation: The cohort was composed of 11 relapsed/refractory and about 15 treatment-naive patients; IGHV unmutated status was identified in 17 patients. Partial responses were observed in 24 patients and complete responses in 2; after a median follow-up of 68 months, remission was maintained in approximately 15 patients and progression was observed in approximately twelve. Samples at response were collected after a median of about 12 months of treatment, with a range of roughly 6 to 36 months. On average, each sample yielded approximately 250,000 productive templates and tens of thousands of productive rearrangements. Longitudinal samples were available for about 30% of the roughly 90 trial participants. Cryopreserved peripheral blood mononuclear cells were obtained before treatment, at response, and at either sustained remission or disease progression.

With respect to this clone: It lacks a known antigen. It has no much larger one-base neighbor in the sample; base qualities were not kept.

Broad study findings and their caveats: At baseline, clonality was higher than in age-matched healthy donors and showed a strong correlation with circulating CD8+ T-cell counts. Sampling times were not matched between patients in sustained remission and patients whose disease was progressing, and lymph node repertoires were not examined. An increase in clonality was observed at ibrutinib response, with clonality remaining stable during sustained remission and falling back toward baseline at progression. Public clonotypes were found to be uncommon and were observed to contract or remain stable during treatment; the increase in clonality was shown to reflect expansion of private clonotypes at ibrutinib response.

For TCR beta library preparation, roughly 2 micrograms of genomic DNA was extracted from cryopreserved PBMCs. Longitudinal blood samples from CLL patients receiving ibrutinib monotherapy were subjected to high-throughput TCR beta sequencing. The patients were enrolled in a single-center, open-label phase 2 trial of ibrutinib monotherapy. The goal of deep resolution MiSeq sequencing was a depth between 1 in 1 million and 1 in 200,000 T cells, and coverage averaged 10x per clonotype. The immunoSEQ hsTCRB Kit was used to generate TCR beta libraries. In the source study's methods: The data were analyzed with ImmunoSEQ Analyzer and ImmunoSEQ Data Assistant, and V, D and J gene assignments followed IMGT definitions. Clonality, which ranges from 0 to 1, was calculated by subtracting the normalized Shannon entropy of productive rearrangement frequencies from one. Only overrepresented clonotypes making up at least 0.05% of the repertoire of each patient were included in the public clonotype analysis. About a dozen repertoires from age-matched healthy donors, obtained from immuneACCESS, served as clonality controls. TCRdb took over this immuneACCESS table, retaining in-frame rearrangements with V and J assigned. Such tables are incomplete; in checked studies, under half of the missing clones stem from an unresolved V gene, and the remainder is unexplained. Clonal size and the V and J genes are those of that table, whereas D and trimming came from the DNA. The sample yields around 310,000 clones; about 80% were counted once. 6.5% to 8.5% of the sample goes to the ten largest clones.

Source: PBMCs, taken before ibrutinib treatment. The receptor's source is a human donor with chronic lymphocytic leukemia.

The DNA is as follows: TGTGCCAGCAGTTTGGACAGGGGGCTTGGTGAGCAGTACTTC. This codes for CASSLDRGLGEQYF. The rearranged segments are TRBV28 and TRBJ2-7; 11 junctional bases match TRBD1. V is cut back by 3 bases and J by 7 bases, with 5 bases in the junction unmatched. From the cysteine up to the phenylalanine, the CDR3 has a length of 14 residues. The only DNA kept is the CDR3, 42 bases in frame from the first base. In the germline V gene, CDR1 corresponds to MDHEN and CDR2 to SYDVKM.